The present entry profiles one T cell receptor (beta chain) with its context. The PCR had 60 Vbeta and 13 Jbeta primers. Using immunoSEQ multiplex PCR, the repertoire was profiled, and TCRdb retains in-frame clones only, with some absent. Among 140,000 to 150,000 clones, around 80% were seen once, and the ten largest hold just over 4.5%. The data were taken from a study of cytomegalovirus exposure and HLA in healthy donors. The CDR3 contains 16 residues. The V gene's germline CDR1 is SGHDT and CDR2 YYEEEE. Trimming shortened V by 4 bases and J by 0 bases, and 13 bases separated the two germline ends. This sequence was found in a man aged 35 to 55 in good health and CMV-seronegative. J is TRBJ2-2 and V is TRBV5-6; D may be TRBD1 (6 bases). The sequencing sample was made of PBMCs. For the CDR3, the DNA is TGTGCCAGCAGCACAGTACAGGGCGCGAACACCGGGGAGCTGTTTTTT. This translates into CASSTVQGANTGELFF.